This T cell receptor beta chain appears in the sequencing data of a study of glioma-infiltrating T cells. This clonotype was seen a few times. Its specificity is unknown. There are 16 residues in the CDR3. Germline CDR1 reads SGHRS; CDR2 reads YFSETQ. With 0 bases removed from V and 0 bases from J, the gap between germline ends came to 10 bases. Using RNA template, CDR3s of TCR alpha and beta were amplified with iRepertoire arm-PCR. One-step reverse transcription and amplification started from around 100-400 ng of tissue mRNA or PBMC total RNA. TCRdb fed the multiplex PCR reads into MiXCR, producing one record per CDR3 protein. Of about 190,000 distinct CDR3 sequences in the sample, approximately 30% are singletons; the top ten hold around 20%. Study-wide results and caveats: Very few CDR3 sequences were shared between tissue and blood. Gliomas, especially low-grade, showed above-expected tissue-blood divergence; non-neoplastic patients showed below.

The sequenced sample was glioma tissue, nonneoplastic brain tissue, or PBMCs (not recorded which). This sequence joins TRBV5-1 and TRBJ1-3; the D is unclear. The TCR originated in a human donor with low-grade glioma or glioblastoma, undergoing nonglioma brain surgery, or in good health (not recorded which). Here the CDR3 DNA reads TGCGCCAGCAGCTTGGACGGGCCCATCTCTGGAAACACCATATATTTT. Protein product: CASSLDGPISGNTIYF.